The clone carrying this TCR beta chain has a count of ten or more. The antigen is not known. Germline assignment: CDR1 MRHNA and CDR2 SNTAGT. The CDR3 totals 14 residues. Trimming left V 10 bases short and J 6 bases short, with 19 bases between. Profiling that covered TCR beta VDJ and CDR3 relied on genomic DNA as its template. TCRdb processed the reads anew with MiXCR; each CDR3 protein has one entry. The table has 220,000 or so distinct CDR3 sequences, less than 75% seen once; the top ten hold about 60%. Whoever was chosen for sequencing had shown CD8+CD57+ cell expansion by flow cytometry. The data are from a study of CD8+CD57+ T cells in acquired aplastic anemia. Points from the study as a whole: Patients shared some 30 CD8+ CDR3 sequences with controls.

Source material: sorted CD4+, CD8+, or CD8+CD57+ T cells (not recorded which) from PBMCs. This chain uses TRBV6-4 with TRBJ2-1, with D possibly matching TRBD1 (8 bases). This clonotype was sampled from a human donor with aplastic anemia. The CDR3 here is CATTGGGWVNEQFF. The CDR3 DNA is TGTGCCACCACAGGGGGGGGGTGGGTCAATGAGCAGTTCTTC.